What follows describes a single T cell receptor (beta chain). The germline gives CDR1 SGHRS, CDR2 YFSETQ. The ends lost 3 bases at V and 1 base at J; junction bases unmatched: 5. This CDR3 spans 16 amino acids. TCRdb redid the calling of the RT-PCR reads with MiXCR, one entry per CDR3 protein. The data contain some 21,000 distinct CDR3 sequences, 25% to 35% of them singletons. This specimen comes from a study of patients and donors after allogeneic stem cell transplantation. The receptor was isolated from a human donor who was either an allogeneic HSCT recipient or a stem cell or donor lymphocyte infusion donor (not recorded which). It is not recorded whose cells these are; they may come from a transplant donor. The sequencing input was blood, either unsorted or a sorted T cell fraction (not recorded which). The chain combines TRBV5-1 with TRBJ2-5; 11 nucleotides align to TRBD1. CDR3 DNA sequence: TGCGCCAGCAGCTCCCGGGACAGGGGGTTCCAAGAGACCCAGTACTTC. Protein product: CASSSRDRGFQETQYF.